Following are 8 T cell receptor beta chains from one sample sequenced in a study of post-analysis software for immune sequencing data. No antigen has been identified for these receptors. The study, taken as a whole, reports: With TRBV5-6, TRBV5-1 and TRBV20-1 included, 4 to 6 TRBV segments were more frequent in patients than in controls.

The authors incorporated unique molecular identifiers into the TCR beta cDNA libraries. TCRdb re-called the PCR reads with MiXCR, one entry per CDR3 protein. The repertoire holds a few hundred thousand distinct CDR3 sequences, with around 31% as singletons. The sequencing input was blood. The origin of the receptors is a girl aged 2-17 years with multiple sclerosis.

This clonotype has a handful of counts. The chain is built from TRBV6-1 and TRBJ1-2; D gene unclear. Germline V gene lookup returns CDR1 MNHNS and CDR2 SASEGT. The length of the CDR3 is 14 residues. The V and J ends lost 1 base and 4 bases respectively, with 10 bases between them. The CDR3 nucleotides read TGTGCCAGCAGTGAAGTTGGCCGGAGCTATGGCTACACCTTC. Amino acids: CASSEVGRSYGYTF.

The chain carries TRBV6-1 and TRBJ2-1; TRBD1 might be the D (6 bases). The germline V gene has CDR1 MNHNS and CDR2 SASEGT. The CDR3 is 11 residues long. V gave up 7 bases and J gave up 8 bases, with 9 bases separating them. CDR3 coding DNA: TGTGCCAGCATGGGGGCTTATGAGCAGTTCTTC. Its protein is CASMGAYEQFF.

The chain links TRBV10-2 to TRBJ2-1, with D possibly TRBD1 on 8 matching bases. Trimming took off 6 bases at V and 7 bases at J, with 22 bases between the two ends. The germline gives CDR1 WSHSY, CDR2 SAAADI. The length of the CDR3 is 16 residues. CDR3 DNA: TGCGCCAGCAGGCAGCCGGGGGGACAGGTTGGGAATGAGCAGTTCTTC. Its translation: CASRQPGGQVGNEQFF.

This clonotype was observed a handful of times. The CDR3 spells CSASRRGQGARADTQYF. The CDR3 DNA sequence: TGCAGTGCTAGCCGTAGGGGACAGGGGGCGCGGGCAGATACGCAGTATTTT. The V call is TRBV20-1, the J call TRBJ2-3; 12 bases agree with TRBD1. With 3 bases clipped from V and 4 bases from J, the junction kept 11 bases outside the gene matches. The germline CDR1 and CDR2 sequences are DFQATT and SNEGSKA (reference sequence). This CDR3 contains 17 residues.

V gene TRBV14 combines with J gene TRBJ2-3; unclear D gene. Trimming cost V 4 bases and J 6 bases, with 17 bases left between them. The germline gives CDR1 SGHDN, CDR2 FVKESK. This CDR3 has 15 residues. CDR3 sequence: CASSPITLVTDTQYF. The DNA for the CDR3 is TGTGCCAGCAGCCCCATAACTCTAGTTACGGATACGCAGTATTTT.

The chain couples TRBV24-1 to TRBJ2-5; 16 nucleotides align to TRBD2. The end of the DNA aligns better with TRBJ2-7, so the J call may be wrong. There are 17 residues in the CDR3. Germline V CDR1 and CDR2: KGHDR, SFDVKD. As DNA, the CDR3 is TGTGCCACCAGTGACCCGGGACTAGCGGGGGGGCCTAACGAGCAGTACTTC. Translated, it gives CATSDPGLAGGPNEQYF.

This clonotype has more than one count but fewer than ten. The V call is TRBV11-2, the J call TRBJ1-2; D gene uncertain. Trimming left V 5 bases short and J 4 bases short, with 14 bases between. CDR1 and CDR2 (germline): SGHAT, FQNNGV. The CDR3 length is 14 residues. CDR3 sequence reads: CASSPKPDGYGYTF. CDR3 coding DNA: TGTGCCAGCAGCCCTAAACCCGACGGCTATGGCTACACCTTC.

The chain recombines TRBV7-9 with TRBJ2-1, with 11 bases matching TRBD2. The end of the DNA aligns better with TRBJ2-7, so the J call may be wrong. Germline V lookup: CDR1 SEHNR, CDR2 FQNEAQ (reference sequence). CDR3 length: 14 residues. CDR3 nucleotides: TGTGCCAGCAGCTCCTCCGGGACTAGCGGCGAGCAGTACTTC. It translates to CASSSSGTSGEQYF.